Below, 27 T cell receptor beta chains from the same sample are listed, as sequenced in a study of ipilimumab plus nivolumab after autologous stem cell transplantation. Data came from immunoSEQ multiplex PCR; TCRdb stores just in-frame clones and leaves some out. Of more than 4,500 clones in the sample, approximately 76% were seen once. The sample in question was PBMCs, obtained in a trial of ipilimumab plus nivolumab as post-transplant consolidation. The origin of the receptors is a male donor with multiple myeloma.

The chain joins TRBV6-5 to TRBJ1-2; 8 nucleotides match TRBD1. This CDR3 has 14 amino acids. Per germline, CDR1 MNHEY and CDR2 SVGAGI. Losses at the gene ends were 6 bases for V and 3 bases for J; bases not matched to a gene: 6. This chain's CDR3 is CASSSGTGYYGYTF. Written as DNA, the CDR3 is TGTGCCAGCAGCTCCGGGACAGGATACTATGGCTACACCTTC.

The sample holds one count of this clone. The chain is built from TRBV11-1 and TRBJ1-3, with no clear D. The CDR3 contains 16 residues. Germline loops: CDR1 SGHAT, CDR2 FQDESV (reference sequence). Trimming left V 1 base short and J 0 bases short, with 10 bases between. CDR3 in amino acids: CASSLVASSSGNTIYF. The CDR3 DNA sequence: TGTGCCAGCAGCTTAGTCGCGTCAAGCTCTGGAAACACCATATATTTT.

The chain couples TRBV5-1 to TRBJ1-2; possible D gene TRBD1, 5 bases. The CDR3 totals 14 residues. Germline CDR1 and CDR2: SGHRS and YFSETQ. V lost 4 bases, J lost 2 bases, and 12 bases lay in between. Here the CDR3 reads CASSTEGANYGYTF. As DNA, the CDR3 is TGCGCCAGCAGCACCGAAGGGGCCAACTATGGCTACACCTTC.

V gene TRBV7-6 combines with J gene TRBJ2-1; 8 bases fit TRBD2. The CDR3 runs to 15 residues. The V segment lost 5 bases and the J segment 8 bases; nucleotides outside the gene matches: 11. The V gene's germline CDR1 is SGHVS and CDR2 FNYEAQ. CDR3 region: CASSPYSGVSYEQFF. CDR3 DNA sequence: TGTGCCAGCAGCCCCTATAGCGGGGTTAGTTATGAGCAGTTCTTC.

This chain connects TRBV5-4 to TRBJ2-5; 12 bases align to TRBD2. CDR3 length equals 17 residues. Trimming removed 0 bases from V and 7 bases from J; junction bases left unmatched: 10. Looked up from germline, CDR1 is SGHNT and CDR2 is YYREEE (reference sequence). CDR3 protein: CASSLASGGASGGTQYF. DNA of the CDR3: TGTGCCAGCAGCTTGGCTAGCGGGGGGGCCTCGGGCGGGACCCAGTACTTC.

The J gene is TRBJ2-6, the V gene TRBV6-1; D remains ambiguous. Germline CDR1 MNHNS, CDR2 SASEGT. With 3 bases removed from V and 1 base from J, the gap between germline ends came to 13 bases. The CDR3 is 17 residues long. In DNA form, the CDR3 reads TGTGCCAGCAGTGAGCAGACTTTCCAATCTGGGGCCAACGTCCTGACTTTC. Residues: CASSEQTFQSGANVLTF.

In its sample, this clone was seen once. The J gene is TRBJ2-2, the V gene TRBV11-2; unclear D gene. CDR3 length equals 13 residues. The germline V gene encodes CDR1 SGHAT and CDR2 FQNNGV. V lost 3 bases and J 1 base, leaving 3 bases between the germline ends. The CDR3: CASSLLNTGELFF. The CDR3 coding sequence is TGTGCCAGCAGCTTGTTGAACACCGGGGAGCTGTTTTTT. The full variable domain, in which reference TRBV11-2 and TRBJ2-2 provide the parts outside the CDR3, is EAGVAQSPRYKIIEKRQSVAFWCNPISGHATLYWYQQILGQGPKLLIQFQNNGVVDDSQLPKDRFSAERLKGVDSTLKIQPAKLEDSAVYLCASSLLNTGELFFGEGSRLTVL.

CDR3 DNA sequence: TGCGCCAGCAGCCAGGGACAGCAAGAGACCCAGTACTTC. This translates into CASSQGQQETQYF. The chain is built from TRBV4-1 and TRBJ2-5; 7 bases are shared with TRBD1. Germline V gives CDR1 MGHRA, CDR2 YSYEKL. V trimming: 3 bases; J trimming: 2 bases; junction bases outside the gene matches: 0. The CDR3 runs to 13 residues.

This chain joins TRBV7-9 and TRBJ1-2; TRBD1 might be the D (6 bases). V lost 5 bases to trimming and J lost 10 bases, with 14 bases between them. The CDR3 is 12 residues long. Germline loops: CDR1 SEHNR, CDR2 FQNEAQ (reference sequence). CDR3 bases: TGTGCCAGCAGCCCAGAGAGGGGGGTCTACACCTTC. It is translated as CASSPERGVYTF.

The chain links TRBV7-3 to TRBJ1-2, with D maybe TRBD1 (5 bases). Trimming removed 5 bases from V and 5 bases from J, with 15 bases in between. The CDR3 is made up of 14 amino acids. CDR1 SGHTA and CDR2 FQGTGA come from the germline V gene. CDR3 amino acids: CASSQGEAGYGYTF. The CDR3 nucleotides read TGTGCCAGCAGCCAAGGGGAGGCAGGTTATGGCTACACCTTC.

This chain connects TRBV27 to TRBJ2-3; TRBD1 or TRBD2 may be the D gene (5 bases each). CDR1 is MNHEY, CDR2 SMNVEV, per germline (reference sequence). This CDR3 comprises 15 residues. V lost 4 bases, J lost 2 bases, and 13 bases lay in between. CDR3 nucleotides: TGTGCCAGCAGTTCGCTTCCGGGACCCACAGATACGCAGTATTTT. Amino acid sequence: CASSSLPGPTDTQYF.

This chain uses TRBV6-5 with TRBJ1-2, with 9 bases fitting TRBD1. Germline loops: CDR1 MNHEY, CDR2 SVGAGI. The CDR3 totals 16 residues. The ends lost 2 bases at V and 6 bases at J; junction bases unmatched: 10. As DNA, the CDR3 is TGTGCCAGCAGTTACGGACAGGGGCCTCTAAGGGATGGCTACACCTTC. It specifies CASSYGQGPLRDGYTF.

J is TRBJ1-2 and V is TRBV18; unclear D gene. The V gene's germline CDR1 is KGHSH and CDR2 LQKENI. The length of the CDR3 is 12 residues. V lost 3 bases, J lost 2 bases, and 4 bases lay in between. The CDR3 nucleotides read TGTGCCAGCTCACCGTCGAACTATGGCTACACCTTC. Translating gives CASSPSNYGYTF.

The chain uses TRBV6-5 and TRBJ2-7; the match to TRBD2 covers 9 bases. The CDR3 is 14 residues long. The J segment lost 3 bases and the V segment lost 5 bases, leaving 5 bases of the junction unmatched. Germline CDR1 is MNHEY and CDR2 is SVGAGI. The CDR3 bases are TGTGCCAGCAGTGCTGCGGGGGGGGGCTACGAGCAGTACTTC. This gives the protein CASSAAGGGYEQYF.

This sequence joins TRBV5-6 and TRBJ1-5; D ambiguous. With 0 bases removed from V and 3 bases from J, the gap between germline ends came to 10 bases. The CDR3 is 15 amino acids. The germline V gene encodes CDR1 SGHDT and CDR2 YYEEEE. The CDR3 reads CASSLDRYNNQPQHF. CDR3 sequence (DNA): TGTGCCAGCAGCTTGGATAGGTACAACAATCAGCCCCAGCATTTT.

This clone has a handful of counts. The chain uses TRBV6-5 and TRBJ1-1; 11 bases are a match to TRBD1. CDR3 size: 13 residues. Trimming removed 5 bases from V and 11 bases from J; junction bases left unmatched: 7. In germline, CDR1 is MNHEY, CDR2 SVGAGI. CDR3 protein: CASSPDRGLHAFF. CDR3 bases: TGTGCCAGCAGTCCGGACAGGGGGCTCCATGCTTTCTTT.

The chain has TRBV27 and TRBJ2-5; 8 bases agree with TRBD1. This CDR3 has 13 amino acids. Germline V gene lookup returns CDR1 MNHEY and CDR2 SMNVEV (reference sequence). J gave up 4 bases and V 5 bases, and 3 bases lay outside the gene matches. The CDR3 bases are TGTGCCAGCAGTCATCAGGGGGCAGAGACCCAGTACTTC. Its translation: CASSHQGAETQYF.

V gene TRBV28 combines with J gene TRBJ2-2; no clear D. CDR1 and CDR2 (germline): MDHEN, SYDVKM. The V gene lost 3 bases and the J gene lost 4 bases, with 3 bases spanning the gap. The CDR3 spans 12 residues. As DNA, the CDR3 is TGTGCCAGCAGTTTTTTCACCGGGGAGCTGTTTTTT. As protein: CASSFFTGELFF.

The chain carries TRBV10-3 and TRBJ2-7; 7 nucleotides match TRBD1. The CDR3 totals 12 residues. V was pared by 10 bases and J by 1 base, with 4 bases of the junction left unmatched. Germline V lookup: CDR1 ENHRY, CDR2 SYGVKD. This CDR3 reads CATGQMSYEQYF. The CDR3, as DNA: TGTGCCACGGGACAGATGTCCTACGAGCAGTACTTC.

This clone was counted between two and nine times. The rearrangement links TRBV19 to TRBJ1-6, with a weak D call TRBD1 (6 bases). This CDR3 has 16 amino acids. V was clipped by 6 bases and J by 8 bases, with 20 bases between them. Germline CDR1 LNHDA, CDR2 SQIVND (reference sequence). CDR3 amino acids: CASSQSRQVSDSPLHF. CDR3 coding DNA: TGTGCCAGTAGCCAATCCCGACAGGTCTCTGATTCACCCCTCCACTTT.

J is TRBJ2-1 and V is TRBV4-1, with 15 nucleotides matching TRBD2. The germline CDR1 and CDR2 sequences are MGHRA and YSYEKL. This CDR3 is 22 amino acids long. V gave up 4 bases and J gave up 2 bases; unmatched junction bases: 18. The CDR3 DNA reads as TGCGCCAGCAGCCGCACCGATCGCGGACTAGCGGGGGGGGCGGGAACCTACAATGAGCAGTTCTTC. Translating gives CASSRTDRGLAGGAGTYNEQFF.

V is TRBV7-6 and J is TRBJ2-7; D call uncertain. The V gene's germline CDR1 is SGHVS and CDR2 FNYEAQ. CDR3 length: 13 residues. Trimming shortened V by 0 bases and J by 3 bases, and 6 bases separated the two germline ends. CDR3 in DNA: TGTGCCAGCAGCTTAGCCAGGAGCTACGAGCAGTACTTC. Translated, it gives CASSLARSYEQYF.

The rearrangement joins TRBV30 to TRBJ2-3; 9 positions match TRBD2. CDR1 and CDR2 from the germline V gene are GTSNPN and SVGIG (reference sequence). V shed 3 bases and J 0 bases; nucleotides not matched to a gene: 4. CDR3 size: 15 residues. The DNA for the CDR3 is TGTGCCTGGAGAAGCGGGGGGCCTAGCACAGATACGCAGTATTTT. This gives the protein CAWRSGGPSTDTQYF.

This clone was counted only a few times. V usage is TRBV6-5 and J usage is TRBJ2-6; possibly TRBD1 for D (6 bases). V was pared by 5 bases and J by 2 bases, with 7 bases between. CDR1 MNHEY and CDR2 SVGAGI come from the germline V gene. This CDR3 is 14 amino acids long. CDR3 nucleotides: TGTGCCAGCAGTACAGGGCCTGGGGCCAACGTCCTGACTTTC. Amino acid sequence: CASSTGPGANVLTF.

This clone was seen a single time. The J gene is TRBJ1-2, the V gene TRBV7-3; D is unclear. The length of the CDR3 is 15 residues. V shed 5 bases and J shed 3 bases, with 16 bases lying between them. Looked up from germline, CDR1 is SGHTA and CDR2 is FQGTGA. The CDR3 protein is CASSPGVGIHYGYTF. The CDR3 DNA reads as TGTGCCAGCAGCCCAGGCGTAGGAATCCACTATGGCTACACCTTC.

J is TRBJ2-7 and V is TRBV28; D ambiguous. The germline V gene has CDR1 MDHEN and CDR2 SYDVKM. Between the trimmed V and J ends, which lost 3 bases and 5 bases, there was a span of 11 bases. CDR3 length: 13 amino acids. The CDR3 DNA reads TGTGCCAGCAGTTTTCTTAGTGGGGACGAGCAGTACTTC. Protein product: CASSFLSGDEQYF. Full variable domain (outside the CDR3, taken from reference TRBV28 and TRBJ2-7): DVKVTQSSRYLVKRTGEKVFLECVQDMDHENMFWYRQDPGLGLRLIYFSYDVKMKEKGDIPEGYSVSREKKERFSLILESASTNQTSMYLCASSFLSGDEQYFGPGTRLTVT.

This clone came up a few times. This chain joins TRBV7-9 and TRBJ2-5; 14 bases match TRBD2. The germline V gene encodes CDR1 SEHNR and CDR2 FQNEAQ (reference sequence). V lost 8 bases and J lost 4; bases outside the gene matches: 9. This CDR3 spans 16 amino acids. CDR3 sequence (DNA): TGTGCCAGCGCCCCCAGACTAGCGGGGGGGGGAGAGACCCAGTACTTC. Residues: CASAPRLAGGGETQYF.